Listed here are 11 T cell receptor beta chains from one sample, sequenced in a study of post-analysis software for immune sequencing data. Study results and caveats: The five TRBV segments detected at higher frequency in patients than in controls included TRBV5-6, TRBV5-1 and TRBV20-1.

Every TCR beta cDNA library bore unique molecular identifiers. TCRdb re-analysed the PCR reads in MiXCR, keeping a single row per CDR3 protein. This sample has approximately 730,000 distinct CDR3 sequences, with around 46% found just once. Their target antigens are unknown. The sequenced sample was blood. These receptors were obtained from a girl aged 10-17 years with multiple sclerosis.

This clonotype appeared once. This sequence joins TRBV20-1 and TRBJ1-2, with D perhaps matching TRBD1 (6 bases). The CDR3 contains 15 residues. V lost 6 bases, J lost 4 bases, and 21 bases lay in between. The germline gives CDR1 DFQATT, CDR2 SNEGSKA (reference sequence). The CDR3 loop is CSAVPLFQGTYGYTF. CDR3 in DNA: TGCAGTGCGGTACCTCTGTTCCAGGGGACCTATGGCTACACCTTC.

The chain links TRBV7-9 to TRBJ2-7; TRBD2 matches at 11 bases. Germline trimming cut 5 bases from V and 0 bases from J; bases unmatched to any gene: 6. The CDR3 loop spans 16 amino acids. Germline CDR1 reads SEHNR; CDR2 reads FQNEAQ (reference sequence). This chain's CDR3 is CASSPISGRASYEQYF. For the CDR3, the DNA is TGTGCCAGCAGCCCAATTAGCGGGAGGGCCTCCTACGAGCAGTACTTC.

V usage is TRBV27 and J usage is TRBJ2-7, with TRBD2 matching over 7 bases. The DNA end lines up better with TRBJ2-5; the J call may be wrong. The CDR3 extends over 16 amino acids. Germline values: CDR1 MNHEY, CDR2 SMNVEV (reference sequence). The CDR3 here is CASSLYGGSGWETQYF. In DNA, the CDR3 is TGTGCCAGCAGTTTATACGGGGGTAGCGGGTGGGAGACCCAGTACTTC.

The chain uses TRBV15 and TRBJ2-3; D not resolved. The V gene's germline CDR1 is LNHNV and CDR2 YYDKDF (reference sequence). V was clipped by 5 bases and J by 5 bases, with 11 bases between them. This CDR3 has 13 residues. The CDR3 here is CATSPRKGDTQYF. The DNA for the CDR3 is TGTGCCACCAGCCCGCGCAAGGGAGATACGCAGTATTTT.

This clonotype was recorded many times. The gene calls are TRBV29-1 and TRBJ2-7; 9 bases are a match to TRBD1. CDR1 is SQVTM, CDR2 ANQGSEA, per germline. Trimming took 7 bases from V and 6 from J; bases not matched to a gene: 10. The CDR3 runs to 13 residues. CDR3 amino acids: CSAARSQGAEQYF. CDR3 bases: TGCAGCGCCGCGCGGTCACAGGGGGCCGAGCAGTACTTC.

V and J are TRBV28 and TRBJ1-1, with a weak D call TRBD1 (5 bases). The germline V and J ends were trimmed by 6 bases and 0 bases, with 14 bases remaining between them. CDR3 size: 15 residues. Germline assignment: CDR1 MDHEN and CDR2 SYDVKM. CDR3 bases: TGTGCCAGCAGCCCTTTGACAGTAATGAACACTGAAGCTTTCTTT. Protein sequence: CASSPLTVMNTEAFF.

The chain recombines TRBV20-1 with TRBJ1-2; TRBD1 aligns across 7 bases. The CDR3 totals 14 residues. Germline CDR1 reads DFQATT; CDR2 reads SNEGSKA (reference sequence). V was clipped by 0 bases and J by 4 bases; unmatched bases: 5. The chain's CDR3 is CSAREGTDAYGYTF. The CDR3 region has the DNA TGCAGTGCTAGAGAGGGGACAGACGCCTATGGCTACACCTTC.

V and J are TRBV15 and TRBJ1-4; 10 bases map to TRBD1. The J segment lost 7 bases and the V segment lost 5 bases, leaving 7 bases of the junction unmatched. Germline V gene sequence: CDR1 LNHNV, CDR2 YYDKDF (reference sequence). The CDR3 length is 15 residues. CDR3 sequence: CATSHSGTGAEKLFF. The CDR3 nucleotides are TGTGCCACCAGCCATTCCGGGACAGGGGCTGAAAAACTGTTTTTT.

The rearrangement joins TRBV20-1 to TRBJ2-1; the D call may be TRBD1 or TRBD2 (5 bases each). The CDR3 is 15 amino acids. Looked up from germline, CDR1 is DFQATT and CDR2 is SNEGSKA (reference sequence). Deletions cut 0 bases from V and 3 bases from J, with 12 bases between. DNA of the CDR3: TGCAGTGCTAGAGAACCGGGACGCAACTACAATGAGCAGTTCTTC. Translated: CSAREPGRNYNEQFF.

The gene calls are TRBV7-2 and TRBJ2-3; D is uncertain. Germline CDR1 is SGHTA and CDR2 is FQGNSA. V lost 0 bases to trimming and J lost 5 bases, with 12 bases between them. This CDR3 comprises 15 residues. For the CDR3, the DNA is TGTGCCAGCAGCTTAGCGAGGAGAGCCCTAGATACGCAGTATTTT. Translating gives CASSLARRALDTQYF.

The V gene is TRBV9, the J gene TRBJ2-1; 7 bases match TRBD1. The J call could be wrong; TRBJ2-7 is a better fit for the DNA end. Germline loops: CDR1 SGDLS, CDR2 YYNGEE. The CDR3 extends over 14 amino acids. CDR3 region: CASSGLTGYNEQYF. CDR3 nucleotide sequence: TGTGCCAGCAGCGGGCTGACAGGGTACAATGAGCAGTACTTC.